This TCR beta chain emerged from a study of vaccination and CD4 T cells after COVID-19. Background on the study: After nasal swab PCR-confirmed SARS-CoV-2, under 10 convalescents had mild disease and one severe. Overlapping spike peptides of SARS-CoV-2, HCoV-NL63, HCoV-OC43 and HCoV-229E stimulated the cells. Regarding the study as a whole: Going from around 20 to 38, median SARS-CoV-2-reactive clonotypes did not rise significantly.

Described treatment: 10-day PBMC culture with coronavirus spike peptide pools or control peptides (ViraFEST assay). The study sequenced cultured CD4+ T cell DNA using the Oncomine TCR Beta short-read assay. It was from cultured CD4+ T cells that genomic DNA was extracted. MiXCR, run by TCRdb on the PCR reads, gives a single entry per CDR3 protein. The table includes around 7,000 distinct CDR3 sequences, roughly 22% detected once. CDR1 is MNHNS and CDR2 is SASEGT in the germline V gene. V gave up 5 bases and J gave up 3 bases, with 10 bases separating them. The CDR3 totals 13 residues. This clonotype is judged medium-sized. The antigen is undetermined.

The receptor was isolated from a human donor who had recovered from COVID-19. Sequencing was performed on CD4+ T cells from blood, cultured in vitro, taken after SARS-CoV-2 vaccination. V usage is TRBV6-1 and J usage is TRBJ1-2, with D tentatively TRBD1 (5 bases). This CDR3 reads CASSPDSYYGYTF. CDR3 in DNA: TGTGCCAGCAGTCCCGACAGCTACTATGGCTACACCTTC.